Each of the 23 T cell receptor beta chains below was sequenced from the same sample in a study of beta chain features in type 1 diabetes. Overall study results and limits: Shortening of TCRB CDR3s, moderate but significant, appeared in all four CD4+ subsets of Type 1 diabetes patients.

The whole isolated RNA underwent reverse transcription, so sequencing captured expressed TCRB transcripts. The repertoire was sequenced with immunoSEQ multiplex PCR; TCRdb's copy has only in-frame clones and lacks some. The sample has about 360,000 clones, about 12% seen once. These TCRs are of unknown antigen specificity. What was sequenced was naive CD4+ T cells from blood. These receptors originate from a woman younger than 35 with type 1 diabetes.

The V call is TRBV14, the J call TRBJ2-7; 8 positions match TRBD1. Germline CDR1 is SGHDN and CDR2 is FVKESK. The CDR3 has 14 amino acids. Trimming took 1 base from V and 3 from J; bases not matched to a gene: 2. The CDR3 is CASSQVQGGYEQYF. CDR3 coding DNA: TGTGCCAGCAGCCAAGTACAGGGGGGCTACGAGCAGTACTTC.

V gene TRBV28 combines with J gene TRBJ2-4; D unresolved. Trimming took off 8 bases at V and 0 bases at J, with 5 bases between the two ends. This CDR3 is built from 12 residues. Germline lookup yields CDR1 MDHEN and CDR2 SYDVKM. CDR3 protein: CASGLAKNIQYF. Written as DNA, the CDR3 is TGTGCCAGCGGGCTAGCCAAAAACATTCAGTACTTC.

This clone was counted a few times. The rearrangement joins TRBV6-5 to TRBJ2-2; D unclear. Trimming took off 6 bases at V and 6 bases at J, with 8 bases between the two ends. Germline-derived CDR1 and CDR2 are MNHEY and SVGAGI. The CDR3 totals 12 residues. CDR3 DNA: TGTGCCAGCAGACTATCGGCCGGGGAGCTGTTTTTT. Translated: CASRLSAGELFF.

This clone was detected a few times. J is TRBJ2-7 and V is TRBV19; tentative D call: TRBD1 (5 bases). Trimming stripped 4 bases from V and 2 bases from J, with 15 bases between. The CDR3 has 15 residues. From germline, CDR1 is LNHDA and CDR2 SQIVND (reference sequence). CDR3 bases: TGTGCCAGTAGTAGTAGACAGACGAATACCTACGAGCAGTACTTC. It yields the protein CASSSRQTNTYEQYF.

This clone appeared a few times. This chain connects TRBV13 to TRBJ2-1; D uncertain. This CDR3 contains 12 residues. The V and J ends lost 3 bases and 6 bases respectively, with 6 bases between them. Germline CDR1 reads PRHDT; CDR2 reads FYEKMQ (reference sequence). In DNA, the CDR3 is TGTGCCAGCAGCTTCATTTTCAATGAGCAGTTCTTC. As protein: CASSFIFNEQFF.

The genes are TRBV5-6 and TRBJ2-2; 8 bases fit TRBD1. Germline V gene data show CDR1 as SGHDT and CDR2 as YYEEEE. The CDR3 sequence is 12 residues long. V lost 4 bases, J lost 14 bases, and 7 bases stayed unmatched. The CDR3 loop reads CASSTWTGKLFF. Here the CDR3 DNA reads TGTGCCAGCAGCACCTGGACAGGGAAACTGTTTTTT.

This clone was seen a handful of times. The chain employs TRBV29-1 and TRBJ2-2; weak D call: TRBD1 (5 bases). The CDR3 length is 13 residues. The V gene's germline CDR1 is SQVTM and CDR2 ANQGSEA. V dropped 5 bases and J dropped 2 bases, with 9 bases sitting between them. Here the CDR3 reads CSVTGLNTGELFF. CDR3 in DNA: TGCAGCGTTACAGGCCTAAACACCGGGGAGCTGTTTTTT.

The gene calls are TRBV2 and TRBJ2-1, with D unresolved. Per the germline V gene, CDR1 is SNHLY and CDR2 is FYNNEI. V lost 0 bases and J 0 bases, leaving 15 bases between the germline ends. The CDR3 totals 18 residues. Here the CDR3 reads CASSEAPMQWSSYNEQFF. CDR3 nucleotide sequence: TGTGCCAGCAGTGAAGCGCCCATGCAATGGAGCTCCTACAATGAGCAGTTCTTC.

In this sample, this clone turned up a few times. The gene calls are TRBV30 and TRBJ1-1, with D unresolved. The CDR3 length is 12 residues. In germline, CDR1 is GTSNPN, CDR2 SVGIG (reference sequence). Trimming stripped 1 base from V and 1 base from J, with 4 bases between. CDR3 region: CAWSEQNTEAFF. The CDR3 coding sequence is TGTGCCTGGAGTGAACAGAACACTGAAGCTTTCTTT.

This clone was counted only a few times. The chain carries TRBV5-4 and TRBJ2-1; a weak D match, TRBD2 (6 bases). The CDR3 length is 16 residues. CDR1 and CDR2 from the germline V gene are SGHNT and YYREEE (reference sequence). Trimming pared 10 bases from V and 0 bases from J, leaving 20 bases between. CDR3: CAGGFMHGSSYNEQFF. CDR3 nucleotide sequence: TGTGCCGGGGGGTTTATGCACGGGAGCTCCTACAATGAGCAGTTCTTC.

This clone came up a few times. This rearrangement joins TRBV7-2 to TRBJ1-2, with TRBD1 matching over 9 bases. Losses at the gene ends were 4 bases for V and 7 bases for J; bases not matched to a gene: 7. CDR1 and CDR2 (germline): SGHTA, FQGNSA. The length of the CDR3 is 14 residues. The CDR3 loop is CASSYGQGTVGYTF. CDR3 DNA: TGTGCCAGCAGCTATGGACAGGGGACGGTTGGCTACACCTTC.

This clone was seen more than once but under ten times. As DNA, the CDR3 is TGTGCCACCAGCCCCGGACAGGGAGAGACCCAGTACTTC. Amino acids: CATSPGQGETQYF. The chain has TRBV15 and TRBJ2-5, with 8 bases lining up with TRBD1. The germline V gene has CDR1 LNHNV and CDR2 YYDKDF (reference sequence). The CDR3 runs 13 residues. V was pared by 5 bases and J by 4 bases, with 3 bases of the junction left unmatched. Together with reference TRBV15 and TRBJ2-5, the CDR3 gives the full variable domain: DAMVIQNPRYQVTQFGKPVTLSCSQTLNHNVMYWYQQKSSQAPKLLFHYYDKDFNNEADTPDNFQSRRPNTSFCFLDIRSPGLGDTAMYLCATSPGQGETQYFGPGTRLLVL.

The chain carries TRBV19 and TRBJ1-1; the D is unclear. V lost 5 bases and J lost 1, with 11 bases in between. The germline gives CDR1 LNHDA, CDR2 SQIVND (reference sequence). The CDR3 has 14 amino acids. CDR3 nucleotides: TGTGCCAGTAGTGCCCTTACTGGGAACACTGAAGCTTTCTTT. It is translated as CASSALTGNTEAFF.

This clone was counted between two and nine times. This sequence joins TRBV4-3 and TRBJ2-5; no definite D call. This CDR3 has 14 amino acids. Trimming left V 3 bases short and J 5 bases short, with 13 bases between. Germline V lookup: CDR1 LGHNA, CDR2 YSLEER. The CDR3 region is CASSHQRPGETQYF. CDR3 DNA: TGCGCCAGCAGCCACCAGAGGCCCGGGGAGACCCAGTACTTC.

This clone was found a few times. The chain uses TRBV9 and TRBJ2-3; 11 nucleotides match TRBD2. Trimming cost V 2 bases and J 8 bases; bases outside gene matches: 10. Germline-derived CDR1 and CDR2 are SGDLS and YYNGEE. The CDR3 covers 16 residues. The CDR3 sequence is CASSVGLAGGPGTQYF. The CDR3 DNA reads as TGTGCCAGCAGCGTTGGATTAGCGGGAGGGCCGGGTACGCAGTATTTT.

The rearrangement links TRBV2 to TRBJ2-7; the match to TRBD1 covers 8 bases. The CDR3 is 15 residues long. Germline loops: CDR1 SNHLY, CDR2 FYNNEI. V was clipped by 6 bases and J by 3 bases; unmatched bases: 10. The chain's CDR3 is CASRLRRQGNYEQYF. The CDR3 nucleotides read TGTGCCAGCAGACTCCGCCGACAGGGGAACTACGAGCAGTACTTC. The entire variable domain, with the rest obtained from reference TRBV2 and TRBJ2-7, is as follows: EPEVTQTPSHQVTQMGQEVILRCVPISNHLYFYWYRQILGQKVEFLVSFYNNEISEKSEIFDDQFSVERPDGSNFTLKIRSTKLEDSAMYFCASRLRRQGNYEQYFGPGTRLTVT.

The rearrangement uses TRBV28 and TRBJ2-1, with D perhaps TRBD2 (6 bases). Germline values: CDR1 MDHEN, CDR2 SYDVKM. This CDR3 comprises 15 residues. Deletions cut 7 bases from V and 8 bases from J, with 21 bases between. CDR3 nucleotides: TGTGCCAGCACCCCCCCCGTTTTAGCGGCATATGAGCAGTTCTTC. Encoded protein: CASTPPVLAAYEQFF.

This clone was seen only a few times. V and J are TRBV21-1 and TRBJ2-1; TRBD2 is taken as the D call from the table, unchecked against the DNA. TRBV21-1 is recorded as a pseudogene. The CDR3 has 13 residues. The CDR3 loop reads CAILRGFHDEQFF. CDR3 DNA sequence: TGTGCCATCCTCCGGGGGTTCCACGATGAGCAGTTCTTC.

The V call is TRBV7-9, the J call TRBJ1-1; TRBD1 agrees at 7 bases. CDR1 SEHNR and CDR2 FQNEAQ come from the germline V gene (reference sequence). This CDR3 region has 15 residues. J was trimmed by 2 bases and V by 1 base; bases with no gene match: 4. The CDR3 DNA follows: TGTGCCAGCAGCTTAGTGACAGGGAGCAACACTGAAGCTTTCTTT. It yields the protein CASSLVTGSNTEAFF.

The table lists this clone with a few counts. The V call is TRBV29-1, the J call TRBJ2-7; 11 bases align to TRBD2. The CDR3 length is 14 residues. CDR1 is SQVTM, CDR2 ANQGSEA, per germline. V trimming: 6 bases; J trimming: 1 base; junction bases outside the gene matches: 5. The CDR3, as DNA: TGCAGCGTCGCAAGACTAGCGGGATCCTACGAGCAGTACTTC. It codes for CSVARLAGSYEQYF.

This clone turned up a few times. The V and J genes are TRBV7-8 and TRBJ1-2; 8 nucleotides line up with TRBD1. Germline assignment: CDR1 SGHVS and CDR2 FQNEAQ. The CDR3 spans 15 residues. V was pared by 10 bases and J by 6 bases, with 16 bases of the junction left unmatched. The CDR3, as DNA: TGTGCCACCCTTGCTGTCCCTCAGGGGGCCCATGGCTACACCTTC. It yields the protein CATLAVPQGAHGYTF.

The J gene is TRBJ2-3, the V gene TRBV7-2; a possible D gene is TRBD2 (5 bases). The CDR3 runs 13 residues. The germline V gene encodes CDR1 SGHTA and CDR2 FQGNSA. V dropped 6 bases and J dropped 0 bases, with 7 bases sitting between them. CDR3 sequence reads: CASSEGSTDTQYF. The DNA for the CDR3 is TGTGCCAGCAGTGAGGGTAGCACAGATACGCAGTATTTT.

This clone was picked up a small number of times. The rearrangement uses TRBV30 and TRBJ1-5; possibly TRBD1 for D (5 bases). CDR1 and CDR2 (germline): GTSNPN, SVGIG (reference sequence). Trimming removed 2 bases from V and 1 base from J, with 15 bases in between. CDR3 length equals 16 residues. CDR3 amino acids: CAWSSLTGSSNQPQHF. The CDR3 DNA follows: TGTGCCTGGAGTAGCCTCACAGGCTCAAGCAATCAGCCCCAGCATTTT.